Listed below are T cell receptor beta chains from one sample, sequenced in a study of cytomegalovirus exposure and HLA in healthy donors. TCRdb's table, derived via immunoSEQ multiplex PCR, lists solely in-frame clones and lacks some. Seen in this sample are 120,000 to 150,000 clones; the ten most common clones hold around 1.5%. Sequencing used PBMCs. These receptors were obtained from a woman aged 45-65 years in good health and CMV-seronegative. Each CDR3 is given with its conserved first and last residue. Fields, in order: D gene, J gene, V gene, CDR3 protein, CDR3 DNA. D genes are given only for firm matches.

>NA|TRBJ2-7|TRBV29-1
CSVGTAAAHFEQYF
TGCAGCGTTGGGACAGCTGCAGCGCACTTCGAGCAGTACTTC
>TRBD2|TRBJ2-7|TRBV5-1
CASSSLAGGEQYF
TGCGCCAGCAGCTCCCTAGCGGGAGGCGAGCAGTACTTC
>NA|TRBJ1-4|TRBV4-2
CASSPGSGGSEKLFF
TGTGCCAGCAGCCCCGGTTCGGGGGGAAGTGAAAAACTGTTTTTT
>NA|TRBJ1-6|TRBV25-1
CASSEGGDSPLHF
TGTGCCAGCAGTGAGGGAGGGGACTCACCCCTCCACTTT
>NA|TRBJ2-7|TRBV6-5
CASSPGLPIYEQYF
TGTGCCAGCAGCCCGGGACTCCCGATATACGAGCAGTACTTC
>TRBD1|TRBJ2-2|TRBV6-4
CARKNWTGNTGELFF
TGTGCCAGGAAAAACTGGACAGGGAACACCGGGGAGCTGTTTTTT
>TRBD1|TRBJ2-2|TRBV2
CATKNDRAGTGELFF
TGTGCCACTAAAAACGACAGGGCGGGCACCGGGGAGCTGTTTTTT
>TRBD1|TRBJ2-4|TRBV6-5
CASSSRGKGNIQYF
TGTGCCAGCAGTTCCAGGGGGAAAGGAAACATTCAGTACTTC
>NA|TRBJ2-7|TRBV30
CAWAIGQRGNEQYF
TGTGCCTGGGCAATCGGACAGAGGGGAAACGAGCAGTACTTC
>TRBD2|TRBJ2-3|TRBV7-3
CASSPRPSGSADTQYF
TGTGCCAGCAGCCCTCGGCCTAGCGGGAGCGCAGATACGCAGTATTTT
>NA|TRBJ1-4|TRBV19
CASSFRGATNEKLFF
TGTGCCAGTAGTTTCCGGGGGGCAACTAATGAAAAACTGTTTTTT
>TRBD1|TRBJ1-1|TRBV6-6
CASSFGQDPYIEAFF
TGTGCCAGCAGCTTCGGACAGGATCCTTACATAGAAGCTTTCTTT
>NA|TRBJ1-2|TRBV6-5
CASRTRGGDGYTF
TGTGCCAGCAGGACGAGGGGGGGAGATGGCTACACCTTC
>TRBD1|TRBJ1-6|TRBV9
CASSAPPGQYNSPLHF
TGTGCCAGCAGCGCCCCTCCGGGACAGTATAATTCACCCCTCCACTTT
>TRBD1|TRBJ1-6|TRBV7-9
CASSTTGDSPLHF
TGTGCCAGCAGCACTACAGGGGATTCACCCCTCCACTTT
>TRBD1|TRBJ2-1|TRBV19
CASRADRTSYNEQFF
TGTGCCAGTAGGGCGGACAGGACCTCCTACAATGAGCAGTTCTTC
>TRBD2|TRBJ2-1|TRBV18
CASSPGLAGGNEQFF
TGTGCCAGCTCACCGGGACTAGCGGGAGGCAATGAGCAGTTCTTC
>NA|TRBJ2-2|TRBV7-6
CASSHTEYTGELFF
TGTGCCAGCAGCCATACAGAGTACACCGGGGAGCTGTTTTTT
>NA|TRBJ2-3|TRBV28
CASSLAGISTDTQYF
TGTGCCAGCAGTTTAGCCGGGATCAGCACAGATACGCAGTATTTT
>NA|TRBJ1-1|TRBV13
CATRRTEAFF
TGTGCCACCCGGAGGACTGAAGCTTTCTTT
>TRBD1|TRBJ1-3|TRBV5-1
CASSRGQEGGNTIYF
TGCGCCAGCAGTCGGGGACAGGAAGGCGGAAACACCATATATTTT
>NA|TRBJ1-2|TRBV7-2
CASSQNGGGYGYTF
TGTGCCAGCAGCCAGAACGGGGGGGGCTATGGCTACACCTTC
>NA|TRBJ2-7|TRBV29-1
CIHGEGHYEQYF
TGCATCCACGGAGAGGGCCACTACGAGCAGTACTTC
>TRBD1|TRBJ1-2|TRBV15
CATSIQTGGYGYTF
TGTGCCACCAGCATTCAAACAGGGGGCTATGGCTACACCTTC
>TRBD1|TRBJ2-6|TRBV12-5
CASGLDDWDSVSSGANVLTF
TGTGCTAGTGGTTTGGACGACTGGGACAGTGTAAGCTCTGGGGCCAACGTCCTGACTTTC
>NA|TRBJ1-2|TRBV28
CASTSGLAYGYTF
TGTGCCAGCACCTCGGGACTGGCGTATGGCTACACCTTC
>TRBD2|TRBJ2-5|TRBV9
CASSPPTGTSGDLGETQYF
TGTGCCAGCAGCCCTCCGACCGGGACTAGCGGGGACTTAGGAGAGACCCAGTACTTC
>NA|TRBJ2-7|TRBV28
CASSLWTRVYEQYF
TGTGCCAGCAGTTTATGGACTAGGGTATACGAGCAGTACTTC
>TRBD1|TRBJ2-7|TRBV2
CASSAGTGSSYEQYF
TGTGCCAGCAGTGCCGGGACAGGGAGCTCCTACGAGCAGTACTTC
>TRBD1|TRBJ1-3|TRBV19
CASSMDRGLDFELMRNTIYF
TGTGCCAGTAGTATGGACAGGGGGCTGGATTTTGAGCTAATGAGAAACACCATATATTTT
>TRBD2|TRBJ2-1|TRBV7-3
CASSLNSGRASYNEQFF
TGTGCCAGCAGCTTAAATAGCGGGAGGGCCAGCTACAATGAGCAGTTCTTC
>TRBD1|TRBJ1-5|TRBV9
CASSTGGMNQPQHF
TGTGCCAGCAGTACAGGGGGGATGAATCAGCCCCAGCATTTT
>NA|TRBJ1-3|TRBV7-9
CASSSPRHRAGNTIYF
TGTGCCAGCAGCTCCCCCCGACATCGAGCTGGAAACACCATATATTTT
>TRBD1|TRBJ1-2|TRBV9
CASSVDRGKYGYTF
TGTGCCAGCAGCGTAGACAGGGGGAAGTATGGCTACACCTTC
>TRBD1|TRBJ1-2|TRBV5-1
CASSSGQRGYTF
TGCGCCAGCAGCTCGGGACAGAGGGGCTACACCTTC
>NA|TRBJ1-1|TRBV28
CASLSRGHLLHTEAFF
TGTGCCAGCCTCAGTAGGGGACATCTTCTTCACACTGAAGCTTTCTTT
>TRBD1|TRBJ1-2|TRBV6-6
CASSYEAGGHYGYTF
TGTGCCAGCAGTTACGAGGCAGGGGGCCACTATGGCTACACCTTC
>NA|TRBJ1-6|TRBV4-1
CASSHPPAGQSPLHF
TGCGCCAGCAGCCACCCACCCGCCGGACAATCACCCCTCCACTTT
>NA|TRBJ1-6|TRBV6-4
CASSDPAGTKGNSPLHF
TGTGCCAGCAGTGACCCAGCCGGGACAAAGGGTAATTCACCCCTCCACTTT
>NA|TRBJ1-5|TRBV19
CASTQGTARQPQHF
TGTGCCAGTACCCAGGGCACCGCACGACAGCCCCAGCATTTT
>TRBD2|TRBJ2-3|TRBV15
CATSTALTSAADTQYF
TGTGCCACCAGCACAGCCCTTACTAGCGCGGCAGATACGCAGTATTTT
>NA|TRBJ2-3|TRBV19
CASSSSRAFRTDTQYF
TGTGCCAGTAGTTCCTCCAGGGCCTTCCGCACAGATACGCAGTATTTT
>TRBD2|TRBJ2-7|TRBV7-2
CASSLGGAGVHEQYF
TGTGCCAGCAGCTTAGGGGGAGCGGGAGTCCATGAGCAGTACTTC
>TRBD2|TRBJ2-7|TRBV9
CASSGTSGRDYEQYF
TGTGCCAGCAGCGGGACTAGCGGGAGGGACTACGAGCAGTACTTC
>NA|TRBJ2-3|TRBV4-3
CASSRSLGLTDTQYF
TGCGCCAGCAGCCGGTCCCTAGGACTGACAGATACGCAGTATTTT
>NA|TRBJ1-2|TRBV4-1
CASSQSHSYGYTF
TGCGCCAGCAGCCAATCTCACAGCTATGGCTACACCTTC
>NA|TRBJ1-1|TRBV2
CASSEDLGQLNTEAFF
TGTGCCAGCAGCGAAGACTTAGGACAGCTAAACACTGAAGCTTTCTTT
>NA|TRBJ1-1|TRBV7-2
CASSFQTEAFF
TGTGCCAGCAGCTTCCAGACTGAAGCTTTCTTT
>NA|TRBJ2-3|TRBV7-2
CASTSLEGTYTQYF
TGTGCCAGCACCTCCCTGGAGGGTACCTATACGCAGTATTTT
>TRBD2|TRBJ2-1|TRBV15
CATSSGTRNDNEQFF
TGTGCCACCAGCTCCGGGACTAGGAACGACAATGAGCAGTTCTTC
>NA|TRBJ2-7|TRBV4-1
CASSQEGPVGAYEQYF
TGCGCCAGCAGCCAAGAGGGGCCAGTAGGCGCCTACGAGCAGTACTTC
>NA|TRBJ1-1|TRBV6-1
CASSDWTVSEAFF
TGTGCCAGCAGCGACTGGACAGTATCTGAAGCTTTCTTT
>NA|TRBJ2-7|TRBV9
CASSVLQGGYEQYF
TGTGCCAGCAGCGTTTTACAGGGCGGGTACGAGCAGTACTTC